This T cell receptor beta chain is from a study of blood T cell repertoires in COVID-19. Source study methods: Amplified reference gene primers provided the basis for estimating nucleated cell counts. Libraries were prepared by immunoSEQ multiplex PCR; TCRdb keeps only in-frame clonotypes and omits some of them. V and J calls and clone size are given by that table; D and trimming were obtained from the DNA. Of under 200,000 clones listed, roughly 90% are singletons. Trimming at V came to 6 bases and at J to 8 bases, leaving 9 bases not matched to a gene. CDR1 and CDR2 (germline): GTSNPN, SVGIG (reference sequence). The CDR3 has 13 amino acids.

The sequenced sample was peripheral blood. V and J are TRBV30 and TRBJ1-2, with TRBD1 identical over 10 bases. The clonotype was recovered from a man aged 55 to 70 with acute or convalescent COVID-19. As DNA, the CDR3 is TGTGCCTGCTCAGACAGGGGGCTTTGGGGCTACACCTTC. As protein: CACSDRGLWGYTF. The complete variable domain, with remaining parts taken from reference TRBV30 and TRBJ1-2, reads SQTIHQWPATLVQPVGSPLSLECTVEGTSNPNLYWYRQAAGRGLQLLFYSVGIGQISSEVPQNLSASRPQDRQFILSSKKLLLSDSGFYLCACSDRGLWGYTFGSGTRLTVV.